This T cell receptor beta chain appears in the sequencing data of a study of T cell responses to AZD1222 COVID-19 vaccine. Losses at the gene ends were 6 bases for V and 8 bases for J; bases not matched to a gene: 13. There are 15 residues in the CDR3. CDR1 is SQVTM and CDR2 is ANQGSEA in the germline V gene. Regarding the study as a whole: Vaccine-related CD4 TCRs covered spike, predominating at 160-218 and 743-854. Nearly half of spike-specific TCRs reportedly go after variant regions that carry no mutations. Possibly, clonal diversity was underestimated; donors were largely white British and included more females.

Details on this clone: The antigen is unknown.

TCRdb keeps only in-frame clones here, not all; method: immunoSEQ multiplex PCR. This table has tens of thousands of clones, around four fifths appearing once. The source was peripheral blood, collected on day 0 of AZD1222 vaccination. The chain employs TRBV29-1 and TRBJ2-4, with TRBD2 matching 10 bases. The sequence was obtained from an adult in good health. The CDR3 reads CSVRGVAGGADIQYF. As DNA, the CDR3 is TGCAGCGTCCGAGGGGTAGCGGGAGGCGCGGACATTCAGTACTTC.